This TCR beta chain was recorded in a study of T cell changes during pregnancy in multiple sclerosis. Only one count was recorded for this clone. Using immunoSEQ multiplex PCR, the repertoire was profiled, and TCRdb retains in-frame clones only, with some absent. Among about 13,000 clones listed, around 90% were seen once. The germline V and J ends were trimmed by 0 bases and 1 base, with 15 bases remaining between them. The CDR3 has 18 amino acids. From germline, CDR1 is KGHSY and CDR2 FQNENV. The chain links TRBV16 to TRBJ1-4; D is uncertain. The sequences come from CD8+ T cells from peripheral blood mononuclear cells, collected after pregnancy. The source is a female donor in good health, enrolled as a control in a pregnancy study. CDR3 sequence reads: CASSQSFLEEVTNEKLFF. The DNA of the CDR3 is TGTGCCAGCAGCCAATCGTTCTTGGAGGAGGTAACTAATGAAAAACTGTTTTTT.